These 31 T cell receptor beta chains were sequenced from one sample in a study of shared clonotypes between healthy human individuals. Only in-frame clones appear in the TCRdb table, and some are missing; sequencing was by immunoSEQ multiplex PCR. The sample holds 1.6 million or so clones, 96% seen once. Input material: naive CD4+ T cells sorted from blood. Subset in this sample: CD45RA+ positively selected. The origin of the receptors is a man under 40 in good health.

This clone was seen only once. The rearrangement joins TRBV7-9 to TRBJ2-7; D unresolved. Per germline, CDR1 SEHNR and CDR2 FQNEAQ (reference sequence). The V and J ends lost 3 bases and 2 bases respectively, with 14 bases between them. The CDR3 is made up of 15 amino acids. The CDR3 region is CASSFTAGPTYEQYF. For the CDR3, the DNA is TGTGCCAGCAGCTTTACGGCAGGCCCAACCTACGAGCAGTACTTC.

This chain connects TRBV27 to TRBJ2-7; a weak D match, TRBD2 (6 bases). Germline assignment: CDR1 MNHEY and CDR2 SMNVEV (reference sequence). The CDR3 extends over 16 amino acids. V was clipped by 3 bases and J by 1 base, with 16 bases between them. The CDR3 DNA reads TGTGCCAGCAGTTTCCTCAGCGGGTCTTTTTCCTACGAGCAGTACTTC. Translating it yields CASSFLSGSFSYEQYF.

The CDR3 bases are TGTGCCAGCAGTCTACCTTTCAATGAGCAGTTCTTC. Protein product: CASSLPFNEQFF. The chain is built from TRBV7-6 and TRBJ2-1; D call uncertain. The germline gives CDR1 SGHVS, CDR2 FNYEAQ. The CDR3 is 12 amino acids. Trimming pared 6 bases from V and 6 bases from J, leaving 9 bases between.

The rearrangement joins TRBV19 to TRBJ2-1; a weak D match, TRBD1 (5 bases). Trimming took 3 bases from V and 6 from J, leaving 18 bases between them. This CDR3 spans 16 amino acids. In germline, CDR1 is LNHDA, CDR2 SQIVND (reference sequence). The CDR3 loop reads CASSIFGAGQANEQFF. The CDR3 DNA follows: TGTGCCAGTAGTATTTTTGGGGCTGGGCAGGCCAATGAGCAGTTCTTC.

The chain recombines TRBV10-3 with TRBJ2-1; 7 nucleotides line up with TRBD2. V lost 9 bases and J lost 1; bases outside the gene matches: 9. CDR3 length: 15 residues. Per the germline V gene, CDR1 is ENHRY and CDR2 is SYGVKD. CDR3 in DNA: TGTGCCATAAACAAGGGCGGGAGTTCCTACAATGAGCAGTTCTTC. This codes for CAINKGGSSYNEQFF.

The CDR3 DNA sequence: TGTGCCAGCAGTTTGGGGAAACCCATGAACACTGAAGCTTTCTTT. This translates into CASSLGKPMNTEAFF. The rearrangement uses TRBV28 and TRBJ1-1; no definite D call. Germline V gene data show CDR1 as MDHEN and CDR2 as SYDVKM. The CDR3 extends over 15 amino acids. V lost 3 bases and J 0 bases, leaving 11 bases between the germline ends. The complete variable domain, with remaining parts taken from reference TRBV28 and TRBJ1-1, reads DVKVTQSSRYLVKRTGEKVFLECVQDMDHENMFWYRQDPGLGLRLIYFSYDVKMKEKGDIPEGYSVSREKKERFSLILESASTNQTSMYLCASSLGKPMNTEAFFGQGTRLTVV.

The chain joins TRBV7-9 to TRBJ1-3; D ambiguous. V lost 3 bases and J lost 0, with 18 bases in between. The CDR3 loop spans 18 amino acids. From germline, CDR1 is SEHNR and CDR2 FQNEAQ (reference sequence). CDR3 nucleotide sequence: TGTGCCAGCAGCTTTGTTGGTCTGGGCAATTCCTCTGGAAACACCATATATTTT. It yields the protein CASSFVGLGNSSGNTIYF. Based on the CDR3 plus reference TRBV7-9 and TRBJ1-3, the full variable domain is DTGVSQNPRHKITKRGQNVTFRCDPISEHNRLYWYRQTLGQGPEFLTYFQNEAQLEKSRLLSDRFSAERPKGSFSTLEIQRTEQGDSAMYLCASSFVGLGNSSGNTIYFGEGSWLTVV.

The chain recombines TRBV28 with TRBJ2-5; unclear D gene. Germline V gene sequence: CDR1 MDHEN, CDR2 SYDVKM. The germline V and J ends were trimmed by 2 bases and 4 bases, with 8 bases remaining between them. CDR3 size: 13 residues. The DNA for the CDR3 is TGTGCCAGCAGTTTAGCGCAGGTAGAGACCCAGTACTTC. Its translation: CASSLAQVETQYF.

CDR3 residues: CASSSLPGLESNTGELFF. CDR3 nucleotide sequence: TGTGCCAGCAGCTCCTTACCCGGACTAGAATCGAACACCGGGGAGCTGTTTTTT. The J gene is TRBJ2-2, the V gene TRBV7-3; 7 nucleotides agree with TRBD2. The CDR3 spans 18 residues. V shed 4 bases and J 0 bases; nucleotides not matched to a gene: 11. Germline V gene data show CDR1 as SGHTA and CDR2 as FQGTGA.

The chain is built from TRBV7-6 and TRBJ2-5; 9 bases agree with TRBD1. This CDR3 is 14 amino acids long. J lost 5 bases, V lost 5 bases, and 6 bases had no gene match. In germline, CDR1 is SGHVS, CDR2 FNYEAQ. The CDR3 DNA reads TGTGCCAGCAGCCTAAACAGGGGGCGGGAGACCCAGTACTTC. Translated: CASSLNRGRETQYF.

The rearrangement joins TRBV7-6 to TRBJ1-2; 10 bases are shared with TRBD1. The CDR3 runs 15 residues. The V and J ends lost 5 bases and 3 bases, in that order; junction bases with no gene match: 6. CDR1 is SGHVS and CDR2 is FNYEAQ in the germline V gene. The CDR3 sequence: CASSPRTGGYYGYTF. DNA of the CDR3: TGTGCCAGCAGCCCACGGACAGGGGGGTACTATGGCTACACCTTC.

This chain joins TRBV6-1 and TRBJ1-5; no definite D call. This CDR3 has 14 amino acids. The V end lost 2 bases, the J end lost 7 bases, and 12 bases lay between the germline ends. Germline values: CDR1 MNHNS, CDR2 SASEGT. The DNA of the CDR3 is TGTGCCAGCAGTGAATTGGGCCGTGGGCAGCCCCAGCATTTT. This translates into CASSELGRGQPQHF.

This chain uses TRBV27 with TRBJ2-2; 11 bases are shared with TRBD2. V lost 5 bases, J lost 0 bases, and 8 bases stayed unmatched. From germline, CDR1 is MNHEY and CDR2 SMNVEV (reference sequence). This CDR3 region has 18 residues. CDR3 residues: CASSGTSGRPANTGELFF. In DNA, the CDR3 is TGTGCCAGCAGTGGAACTAGCGGGAGACCCGCGAACACCGGGGAGCTGTTTTTT.

The chain employs TRBV10-2 and TRBJ2-6; D ambiguous. The CDR3 is 17 residues long. V lost 3 bases and J 2 bases, leaving 14 bases between the germline ends. CDR1 WSHSY and CDR2 SAAADI come from the germline V gene. DNA for the CDR3: TGCGCCAGCAGTGAAGAGTTAAGGCAAGCTGGGGCCAACGTCCTGACTTTC. Protein product: CASSEELRQAGANVLTF.

The V call is TRBV28, the J call TRBJ1-2, with a possible D match to TRBD1 (6 bases). Germline V gene lookup returns CDR1 MDHEN and CDR2 SYDVKM. V lost 5 bases to trimming and J lost 13 bases, with 14 bases between them. The CDR3 runs to 11 residues. CDR3 sequence (DNA): TGTGCCAGCAGTCTCGGGGACATCTGCACCTTC. It specifies CASSLGDICTF.

The CDR3: CASSLGGGASSYEQYF. The CDR3 nucleotides read TGTGCCAGCAGCTTAGGTGGGGGGGCCAGCTCCTACGAGCAGTACTTC. This sequence joins TRBV7-2 and TRBJ2-7; a weak D match, TRBD2 (7 bases). V was trimmed by 1 base and J by 0 bases, leaving 13 bases between them. The germline CDR1 and CDR2 sequences are SGHTA and FQGNSA. The CDR3 is 16 amino acids.

About this clone: In the same sample, other DNA sequences code for this CDR3. The J gene is TRBJ2-5, the V gene TRBV9; no definite D call. Germline V lookup: CDR1 SGDLS, CDR2 YYNGEE. The V end was cut by 2 bases, the J end by 2 bases, with 16 bases between. CDR3 length: 16 amino acids. The CDR3 coding sequence is TGTGCCAGCAGCGTCTCCGGAACTTCTGGGCAAGAGACCCAGTACTTC. Translation: CASSVSGTSGQETQYF. Looking up the rest from reference TRBV9 and TRBJ2-5 gives the full variable domain: DSGVTQTPKHLITATGQRVTLRCSPRSGDLSVYWYQQSLDQGLQFLIQYYNGEERAKGNILERFSAQQFPDLHSELNLSSLELGDSALYFCASSVSGTSGQETQYFGPGTRLLVL.

This chain connects TRBV7-9 to TRBJ2-7; no firm D call. Germline values: CDR1 SEHNR, CDR2 FQNEAQ (reference sequence). This CDR3 has 16 residues. V was trimmed by 3 bases and J by 3 bases, leaving 18 bases between them. CDR3 bases: TGTGCCAGCAGCTTCCCACGTAGTACCCTTAACTACGAGCAGTACTTC. Translation: CASSFPRSTLNYEQYF.

The rearrangement links TRBV7-3 to TRBJ2-1; TRBD2 aligns across 7 bases. CDR3 length: 15 amino acids. Germline values: CDR1 SGHTA, CDR2 FQGTGA. J lost 2 bases, V lost 2 bases, and 3 bases had no gene match. CDR3 nucleotide sequence: TGTGCCAGCAGCTTAGGCGGGAGCCCCTACAATGAGCAGTTCTTC. This translates into CASSLGGSPYNEQFF. The complete variable domain, with remaining parts taken from reference TRBV7-3 and TRBJ2-1, reads GAGVSQTPSNKVTEKGKYVELRCDPISGHTALYWYRQSLGQGPEFLIYFQGTGAADDSGLPNDRFFAVRPEGSVSTLKIQRTERGDSAVYLCASSLGGSPYNEQFFGPGTRLTVL.

The CDR3, as DNA: TGTGCCAGCAGCTTTAAGACTAGTATAACCGGGGAGCTGTTTTTT. It is translated as CASSFKTSITGELFF. The rearrangement links TRBV11-3 to TRBJ2-2; D perhaps matches TRBD2 (6 bases). Germline V lookup: CDR1 SGHNT, CDR2 YENEEA. The V gene lost 3 bases and the J gene lost 5 bases, with 13 bases spanning the gap. The CDR3 spans 15 residues.

The chain uses TRBV7-9 and TRBJ2-1, with 11 bases that match TRBD1. Germline V lookup: CDR1 SEHNR, CDR2 FQNEAQ (reference sequence). The junction had 6 bases not matched to a gene; V was cut back by 0 bases and J by 8 bases. CDR3 length: 16 residues. The CDR3 loop reads CASSLAGQGVGYEQFF. Here the CDR3 DNA reads TGTGCCAGCAGCTTAGCGGGACAGGGGGTAGGCTATGAGCAGTTCTTC.

The V and J genes are TRBV18 and TRBJ2-5; TRBD2 might be the D (6 bases). This CDR3 region has 15 residues. Per the germline V gene, CDR1 is KGHSH and CDR2 is LQKENI. V was shortened by 1 base and J by 4 bases, with 13 bases between the two germline ends. CDR3 amino acids: CASSPLSGDGETQYF. CDR3 sequence (DNA): TGTGCCAGCTCACCACTCTCGGGGGATGGAGAGACCCAGTACTTC.

In this sample, this clone turned up once. This chain links TRBV6-1 with TRBJ2-7, with D perhaps matching TRBD2 (6 bases). The V gene's germline CDR1 is MNHNS and CDR2 SASEGT. With 1 base removed from V and 6 bases from J, the gap between germline ends came to 28 bases. The CDR3 extends over 19 amino acids. DNA of the CDR3: TGTGCCAGCAGTGAAGACGGGCTTTATGGGGGGTACCCTCCCTCCGAGCAGTACTTC. This gives the protein CASSEDGLYGGYPPSEQYF.

This sequence joins TRBV27 and TRBJ2-7; 9 nucleotides agree with TRBD1. The CDR3 totals 13 residues. Per germline, CDR1 MNHEY and CDR2 SMNVEV (reference sequence). Unmatched junction bases numbered 6, after V lost 6 bases and J lost 6 bases. The CDR3 loop is CASRGTGTFEQYF. The CDR3 region has the DNA TGTGCCAGCAGGGGGACAGGGACCTTCGAGCAGTACTTC.

The chain has TRBV2 and TRBJ1-1; no definite D call. The CDR3 has 12 residues. The germline V and J ends were trimmed by 6 bases and 4 bases, with 9 bases remaining between them. From germline, CDR1 is SNHLY and CDR2 FYNNEI. In nucleotides, the CDR3 is TGTGCCAGCAGAGTGAGTACCACTGAAGCTTTCTTT. Protein product: CASRVSTTEAFF.

The CDR3 here is CASSLDTSPINNEQFF. The CDR3 DNA follows: TGCGCCAGCAGCTTGGATACTAGCCCCATAAACAATGAGCAGTTCTTC. The chain uses TRBV5-1 and TRBJ2-1; D perhaps matches TRBD2 (6 bases). The CDR3 contains 16 residues. CDR1 and CDR2 (germline): SGHRS, YFSETQ. Trimming took 0 bases from V and 5 from J, leaving 15 bases between them.

The rearrangement links TRBV6-6 to TRBJ2-7, with 11 bases that match TRBD2. The V gene's germline CDR1 is MNHNY and CDR2 SVGAGI (reference sequence). V lost 4 bases, J lost 0 bases, and 5 bases stayed unmatched. CDR3 size: 16 residues. The CDR3 sequence is CASSLAGGRTSYEQYF. The CDR3 DNA is TGTGCCAGCAGTTTAGCGGGGGGGAGAACCTCCTACGAGCAGTACTTC.

V is TRBV28 and J is TRBJ2-3; D not resolved. Germline V gives CDR1 MDHEN, CDR2 SYDVKM. Trimming pared 5 bases from V and 1 base from J, leaving 7 bases between. This CDR3 has 13 residues. CDR3 loop: CASSPHGTDTQYF. The DNA for the CDR3 is TGTGCCAGCAGTCCCCATGGCACAGATACGCAGTATTTT. The whole variable domain, remainder taken from reference TRBV28 and TRBJ2-3, is DVKVTQSSRYLVKRTGEKVFLECVQDMDHENMFWYRQDPGLGLRLIYFSYDVKMKEKGDIPEGYSVSREKKERFSLILESASTNQTSMYLCASSPHGTDTQYFGPGTRLTVL.

The rearrangement links TRBV19 to TRBJ2-7, with 7 bases fitting TRBD1. This CDR3 spans 18 amino acids. Trimming took 3 bases from V and 2 from J; bases not matched to a gene: 16. CDR1 and CDR2 (germline): LNHDA, SQIVND (reference sequence). In DNA form, the CDR3 reads TGTGCCAGTAGTATCTCCGGACAGGCCCATCTTCGTGCCTACGAGCAGTACTTC. Translation: CASSISGQAHLRAYEQYF.

This clone was seen more than once but under ten times. The chain uses TRBV7-9 and TRBJ2-1; TRBD2 might be the D (6 bases). V lost 6 bases and J 6 bases, leaving 15 bases between the germline ends. CDR1 and CDR2 from the germline V gene are SEHNR and FQNEAQ (reference sequence). CDR3 length equals 14 residues. CDR3 coding DNA: TGTGCCAGCAGAAGACGACTAGTGCTCAATGAGCAGTTCTTC. It codes for CASRRRLVLNEQFF.

V and J are TRBV27 and TRBJ1-4; TRBD1 agrees at 7 bases. With V trimmed by 6 bases and J by 6 bases, 4 bases remained unmatched. The germline V gene encodes CDR1 MNHEY and CDR2 SMNVEV (reference sequence). The CDR3 sequence is 13 residues long. The CDR3 region is CASRQGGYEKLFF. CDR3 bases: TGTGCCAGCAGGCAGGGGGGGTATGAAAAACTGTTTTTT.